The T cell receptor beta chain under discussion was sequenced for a study of T-cell reconstitution after alpha-beta-depleted transplantation in children. Unique molecular identifiers tagged the TCRbeta library. A single record per CDR3 protein comes from TCRdb applying MiXCR to the PCR reads. The table includes 300,000 or so distinct CDR3 sequences, around 9.6% detected once. The V gene's germline CDR1 is MGHRA and CDR2 YSYEKL. This CDR3 is built from 14 residues. Trimming cost V 1 base and J 5 bases, with 9 bases left between them. In its sample, this clonotype was seen many times. This sequence was found in a human donor who donated a stem cell graft to a child with SCID. The specimen was PBMCs from the stem cell graft donor, collected from the stem cell graft. The V and J genes are TRBV4-1 and TRBJ2-1, with D possibly TRBD1 on 5 matching bases. In DNA, the CDR3 is TGCGCCAGCAGCCAAGGGACATTCGACAATGAGCAGTTCTTC. Translation: CASSQGTFDNEQFF.